Shown below are 13 T cell receptor beta chains from a single sample sequenced in a study of early T cells in non-severe SARS-CoV-2 infection. One entry per CDR3 protein results from TCRdb running MiXCR on the 5' RACE reads. The sample holds some 57,000 distinct CDR3 sequences; about 12% are singletons and the top ten take 4.8%. Sequenced: whole blood. The receptors here all came from an adult who was a healthcare worker with PCR-confirmed SARS-CoV-2 infection or an uninfected control (not recorded which).

In this sample, this clonotype turned up many times. This sequence joins TRBV7-8 and TRBJ2-7, with D perhaps assigned TRBD1 or TRBD2 (5 bases each). Germline lookup yields CDR1 SGHVS and CDR2 FQNEAQ. This CDR3 contains 14 residues. The germline V and J ends were trimmed by 5 bases and 1 base, with 12 bases remaining between them. CDR3 sequence reads: CASSLGPWSYEQYF. CDR3 nucleotides: TGTGCCAGCAGCCTGGGACCCTGGTCCTACGAGCAGTACTTC.

The chain is built from TRBV29-1 and TRBJ2-7, with D possibly called TRBD1 or TRBD2 (5 bases each). This CDR3 is 12 amino acids long. Germline lookup yields CDR1 SQVTM and CDR2 ANQGSEA. Trimming shortened V by 6 bases and J by 2 bases, and 11 bases separated the two germline ends. The CDR3 loop is CSVEVGAYEQYF. The CDR3 nucleotides read TGCAGCGTGGAGGTGGGGGCCTACGAGCAGTACTTC.

This clonotype was seen ten or more times. The rearrangement joins TRBV5-1 to TRBJ2-7; either TRBD1 or TRBD2 may fit D (6 bases each). V was pared by 2 bases and J by 5 bases, with 17 bases between. This CDR3 is built from 15 residues. Germline V CDR1 and CDR2: SGHRS, YFSETQ. The CDR3 loop is CASSFEQGRWNEQYF. CDR3 sequence (DNA): TGCGCCAGCAGCTTTGAGCAGGGGAGGTGGAACGAGCAGTACTTC.

The chain carries TRBV4-1 and TRBJ1-6; 7 bases line up with TRBD1. The CDR3 runs 14 residues. CDR1 MGHRA and CDR2 YSYEKL come from the germline V gene. J was trimmed by 10 bases and V by 4 bases; bases with no gene match: 7. The CDR3 region is CASSRTGVRSPLHF. The CDR3 DNA reads TGCGCCAGCAGCCGAACAGGGGTGCGGTCACCCCTCCACTTT.

This clonotype was detected a few times. The chain links TRBV29-1 to TRBJ2-1; 11 positions agree with TRBD2. With V trimmed by 4 bases and J by 8 bases, 7 bases remained unmatched. CDR1 and CDR2 from the germline V gene are SQVTM and ANQGSEA. The length of the CDR3 is 14 residues. The CDR3 reads CSVVSGRALDEQFF. The CDR3 nucleotides are TGCAGCGTTGTTAGCGGGAGGGCCTTGGATGAGCAGTTCTTC.

Only a few counts were recorded for this clonotype. The V and J genes are TRBV7-9 and TRBJ2-7, with no clear D. V dropped 4 bases and J dropped 6 bases, with 10 bases sitting between them. The CDR3 runs to 12 residues. Germline loops: CDR1 SEHNR, CDR2 FQNEAQ (reference sequence). The CDR3 DNA sequence: TGTGCCAGCAGCTCCAGCCTCCTCGAGCAGTACTTC. Its translation is CASSSSLLEQYF.

The genes are TRBV7-6 and TRBJ2-1; D tentatively fits TRBD1 or TRBD2 (6 bases each). The ends were cut back, 3 bases at V and 6 bases at J, with 15 bases in the middle. The CDR3 covers 15 residues. Germline CDR1 is SGHVS and CDR2 is FNYEAQ. CDR3 DNA: TGTGCCAGCAGCTTTGTTAGCGGAGGGGGCAATGAGCAGTTCTTC. Translating it yields CASSFVSGGGNEQFF.

This chain links TRBV7-6 with TRBJ2-4; D is ambiguous. With 6 bases removed from V and 0 bases from J, the gap between germline ends came to 15 bases. Germline V gene lookup returns CDR1 SGHVS and CDR2 FNYEAQ. The CDR3 has 16 amino acids. CDR3: CASSLIVQLAKNIQYF. CDR3 in DNA: TGTGCCAGCAGTTTGATTGTGCAGCTAGCCAAAAACATTCAGTACTTC.

The V call is TRBV3-1, the J call TRBJ2-6; the D is unclear. V lost 1 base and J lost 0, with 7 bases in between. CDR1 and CDR2 (germline): LGHDT, YNNKEL (reference sequence). The CDR3 consists of 16 residues. The CDR3 sequence is CASSQGDVSGANVLTF. The CDR3 DNA reads TGTGCCAGCAGCCAAGGAGACGTCTCTGGGGCCAACGTCCTGACTTTC.

This clonotype was picked up many times. V usage is TRBV30 and J usage is TRBJ1-6; a weak D match, TRBD1 (6 bases). This CDR3 region has 16 residues. Per the germline V gene, CDR1 is GTSNPN and CDR2 is SVGIG (reference sequence). Trimming stripped 2 bases from V and 7 bases from J, with 18 bases between. The CDR3, as DNA: TGTGCCTGGAGTAACAGGGCGAACTTCGACAATTCACCCCTCCACTTT. Protein sequence: CAWSNRANFDNSPLHF.

The genes are TRBV7-2 and TRBJ2-1; 8 bases are shared with TRBD2. CDR3 length equals 16 residues. The V and J ends lost 2 bases and 0 bases, in that order; junction bases with no gene match: 3. CDR1 and CDR2 (germline): SGHTA, FQGNSA. CDR3 loop: CASSLFSGSSYNEQFF. CDR3 coding DNA: TGTGCCAGCAGCTTATTCAGCGGGAGCTCCTACAATGAGCAGTTCTTC.

The chain is built from TRBV29-1 and TRBJ2-2; TRBD1 or TRBD2 may be the D gene (5 bases each). CDR3 length: 14 amino acids. Germline lookup yields CDR1 SQVTM and CDR2 ANQGSEA. The germline V and J ends were trimmed by 7 bases and 6 bases, with 18 bases remaining between them. CDR3: CSAERQGYPGELFF. In DNA, the CDR3 is TGCAGCGCCGAGCGGCAGGGTTATCCCGGGGAGCTGTTTTTT.

There are many counts of this clonotype. The DNA of the CDR3 is TGTGCCAGCAGTTGGCAGGGCAATCAGCCCCAGCATTTT. Encoded protein: CASSWQGNQPQHF. The V and J genes are TRBV27 and TRBJ1-5; D unclear. The CDR3 sequence is 13 residues long. Germline loops: CDR1 MNHEY, CDR2 SMNVEV (reference sequence). Trimming shortened V by 4 bases and J by 2 bases, and 6 bases separated the two germline ends.